This paragraph covers one TCR beta chain sequence. Its cognate antigen has yet to be identified. A read error is possible here, since a much larger clone lies one base away. Taken from cysteine to phenylalanine, the CDR3 has 13 residues. Of all the DNA, just the CDR3 is kept, 39 bases in frame from base 1. Looking up the germline V gene (reference sequence) yields CDR1 DFQATT and CDR2 SNEGSKA. The time point label here, explained by the study, means: longitudinal time-point 2. Libraries from unsorted PBMCs were made from 2 million PBMCs kept in RNAlater at -80 degrees C until RNA extraction. Peripheral blood was subjected to Ficoll-Hypaque density gradient centrifugation to isolate PBMCs, which were then cryopreserved in liquid nitrogen. These data are taken from a study of neurological immune-mediated disorders (dated by TCRdb to between 2019 and 2020). Context from the whole study: Using UMI-based sequencing, the study compared peripheral blood TCR-beta repertoires from patients with HTLV-I-associated myelopathy (HAM/TSP), patients with multiple sclerosis, and healthy controls. The 100 to 110 TCR-beta libraries covered PBMC samples along with longitudinal samples, technical triplicates, and paired sorted CD4+ and CD8+ T-cell subsets. Of the roughly 68 subjects in the cohort, about 14 were HAM/TSP patients, about 34 were multiple sclerosis patients, and approximately 20 were healthy controls. Longitudinal HAM/TSP donors and healthy donors each had 3 time-points at intervals of roughly 3-40 months.

The investigation overall reported the following: TCR clonal expansion was greatest in HAM/TSP patients and smallest in MS patients, who ranked below even healthy controls. No identical CDR3 amino acid sequences were shared among expanded clones across subjects, suggesting private TCR-beta repertoires in all groups.

cDNA synthesis used template-switch 5'RACE with a primer carrying a 10-nucleotide random unique molecular identifier tagging each TCR transcript. Every sequencing run covered 15-18 subjects and yielded more than 200 million TCR-beta sequences. The RNeasy kit was used to extract total RNA. The KAPA Real-time Library Amplification kit was used to amplify TCR-beta VDJ regions with primers for the TCR constant region and the 5'RACE anchor. A first PCR added sample indexes and Illumina adaptors, after which a second PCR increased the library yield. After Ampure bead purification, the roughly 650 bp TCR product was size-selected on a 2% E-gel SizeSelection system. Before pooling, library quality was checked on a Bioanalyzer, concentration was measured with Qubit, and libraries were quantified with the Kapa Library Quantification kit. Paired-end 2 x 150 bp sequencing of the libraries was performed on an Illumina HiSeq 2500. To increase sequence diversity, about 25-30% phiX was spiked into each library pool. For the original study's pipeline: The UMI-based MiGEC pipeline processed quality-filtered reads and removed over 75% of raw TCR sequences during error correction. IMGT germline references were used for aligning VDJ genes, and each clonotype was defined as a unique CDR3 amino acid sequence together with its V-J genes. Clonal expansion, Shannon diversity and CDR3 relatedness were evaluated with VDJtools (CalcPairwiseDistances, ClusterSamples), while phylogenetic trees were built in CLCbio workbench. A clone was classed as expanded if it had 8 or more unique UMIs, a cutoff based on coefficient-of-variation modelling across technical triplicates. TCRdb passed the public sequencing reads through fastp at Q25 and MiXCR, retaining productive beta sequences. Every CDR3 protein is listed once, alongside the most common genes and DNA of its rows. The V and J calls were determined by TCRdb, not by the authors. Here the sample has about 49,000 distinct CDR3 sequences; under 15% occur a single time. 3.5% to 5.5% of the sample is taken by the ten largest.

The sequenced material came from PBMCs. Recombination joined TRBV20-1 with TRBJ2-3; TRBD1 lines up with 10 middle nucleotides. The clonotype comes from a male donor with HTLV-1-associated myelopathy (HAM/TSP). The DNA is as follows: TGCAGTCCAAAGGGACAGGGGACAGATAAGCAGTATTTT. It encodes CSPKGQGTDKQYF.